Listed below are T cell receptor beta chains from one sample, sequenced in a study of cytomegalovirus exposure and HLA in healthy donors. Produced via immunoSEQ multiplex PCR; TCRdb's table is partial and in-frame only. The sample yields over 150,000 clones, 65% to 85% seen once. Sequencing input: PBMCs. The receptors here all came from a woman between 25 and 40 years old in good health and CMV-seropositive. CDR3s include the opening cysteine and the closing phenylalanine or tryptophan. Fields, in order: D gene, J gene, V gene, clone size, CDR3 protein, CDR3 DNA. D genes are given only for firm matches. Clone size, where shown, is once, few, many, or a class for clones that have expanded.

TRBD1	TRBJ2-1	TRBV19	-	CATSDRAPQQFF	TGTGCCACCTCGGACAGGGCCCCCCAGCAGTTCTTC
TRBD1	TRBJ2-3	TRBV13	-	CASSRTRTGRTQYF	TGTGCCAGCAGCCGGACCCGGACAGGGCGAACGCAGTATTTT
TRBD2	TRBJ2-3	TRBV6-5	-	CASRNSGYSTDTQYF	TGTGCCAGCAGAAATAGCGGGTATAGCACAGATACGCAGTATTTT
-	TRBJ1-2	TRBV6-5	-	CASISGTNYGYTF	TGTGCCAGCATAAGCGGTACTAACTATGGCTACACCTTC
TRBD1	TRBJ2-1	TRBV7-2	-	CASSSRTGAYEQFF	TGTGCCAGCAGCTCGCGGACAGGGGCCTATGAGCAGTTCTTC
TRBD1	TRBJ2-7	TRBV28	-	CASLRQGAYEQYF	TGTGCCAGCCTTAGACAGGGGGCCTACGAGCAGTACTTC
TRBD2	TRBJ2-7	TRBV18	-	CASSPPLAGGASDYEQYF	TGTGCCAGCTCACCACCGCTAGCGGGGGGGGCTTCAGACTACGAGCAGTACTTC
-	TRBJ1-3	TRBV11-2	-	CASRPLLGGQGNTIYF	TGTGCCAGCAGACCGCTTCTGGGGGGGCAAGGAAACACCATATATTTT
TRBD2	TRBJ2-5	TRBV6-5	-	CASSSSGVQETQYF	TGTGCCAGCAGTTCTAGCGGGGTCCAAGAGACCCAGTACTTC
-	TRBJ2-1	TRBV19	-	CASSNRQVLGNEQFF	TGTGCCAGTAGTAACAGGCAGGTTTTGGGTAATGAGCAGTTCTTC
TRBD1	TRBJ1-1	TRBV5-1	-	CASSLGQGVNTEAFF	TGCGCCAGCAGCCTAGGACAGGGAGTGAACACTGAAGCTTTCTTT
-	TRBJ2-3	TRBV9	-	CASSVVGGPADTQYF	TGTGCCAGCAGCGTAGTCGGGGGGCCCGCAGATACGCAGTATTTT
-	TRBJ1-1	TRBV9	-	CASSVDAGRTTEAFF	TGTGCCAGCAGCGTAGACGCGGGGAGGACCACTGAAGCTTTCTTT
-	TRBJ2-7	TRBV11-3	-	CASSSGSGERYEQYF	TGTGCCAGCAGTTCTGGGAGCGGAGAACGCTACGAGCAGTACTTC
TRBD2	TRBJ2-1	TRBV9	-	CASSVARGGHNEQFF	TGTGCCAGCAGCGTAGCTCGGGGGGGACACAATGAGCAGTTCTTC
-	TRBJ2-5	TRBV9	-	CASSVGGVDGQETQYF	TGTGCCAGCAGCGTAGGTGGAGTCGACGGGCAAGAGACCCAGTACTTC
TRBD1	TRBJ2-7	TRBV10-3	once	CAITPDRGDEQYF	TGTGCCATCACCCCCGACAGGGGCGACGAGCAGTACTTC
-	TRBJ1-2	TRBV10-3	-	CAISESEGSYYGYTF	TGTGCCATCAGTGAGTCGGAGGGGTCGTACTATGGCTACACCTTC
-	TRBJ1-3	TRBV7-2	-	CASSFQWASGNTIYF	TGTGCCAGCAGCTTTCAGTGGGCTTCTGGAAACACCATATATTTT
-	TRBJ1-2	TRBV6-5	-	CASSYLEQSYGYTF	TGTGCCAGCAGTTACCTCGAACAGTCTTATGGCTACACCTTC
-	TRBJ1-2	TRBV16	-	CASSPTQGTHYGYTF	TGTGCCAGCAGCCCAACTCAGGGCACTCACTATGGCTACACCTTC
-	TRBJ2-7	TRBV28	-	CASSLLGGDYEQYF	TGTGCCAGCAGTTTACTGGGGGGAGACTACGAGCAGTACTTC
-	TRBJ1-2	TRBV29-1	-	CSVEDLRGFGFYGYTF	TGCAGCGTTGAAGATCTTCGAGGTTTTGGGTTCTATGGCTACACCTTC
TRBD1	TRBJ2-2	TRBV16	-	CASSPTGGPNTGELFF	TGTGCCAGCAGCCCGACAGGGGGCCCTAACACCGGGGAGCTGTTTTTT
-	TRBJ1-1	TRBV4-3	-	CASSQGSGRSTEAFF	TGCGCCAGCAGCCAAGGGTCAGGAAGGTCCACTGAAGCTTTCTTT
-	TRBJ1-3	TRBV6-6	-	CASRVRGNTIYF	TGTGCCAGCAGAGTGAGGGGAAACACCATATATTTT
-	TRBJ2-7	TRBV20-1	-	CSASQLVEQYF	TGCAGTGCTAGCCAACTAGTCGAGCAGTACTTC
-	TRBJ2-7	TRBV5-6	-	CASSAIGQGLYEQYF	TGTGCCAGCAGCGCGATAGGGCAGGGGCTATACGAGCAGTACTTC
TRBD1	TRBJ1-1	TRBV6-6	-	CASSLQGVGDTEAFF	TGTGCCAGCAGTCTACAGGGGGTAGGGGACACTGAAGCTTTCTTT
-	TRBJ1-5	TRBV15	once	CATSDRKEHLLTGSQRYSNQPQHF	TGTGCCACCAGCGACAGAAAGGAACATCTTTTAACTGGCTCCCAACGCTATAGCAATCAGCCCCAGCATTTT
TRBD2	TRBJ2-1	TRBV7-8	-	CASSSRLAGGPLINEQFF	TGTGCCAGCAGCTCCCGTCTAGCGGGGGGGCCCCTAATCAATGAGCAGTTCTTC
-	TRBJ1-3	TRBV28	-	CASSAKPNTIYF	TGTGCCAGCAGTGCCAAGCCAAACACCATATATTTT
-	TRBJ2-7	TRBV7-2	-	CASSLGPRSSYEQYF	TGTGCCAGCAGCTTAGGGCCCCGGAGCTCCTACGAGCAGTACTTC
-	TRBJ1-1	TRBV19	once	CATLRATEAFF	TGTGCTACTCTGAGGGCCACTGAAGCTTTCTTT
-	TRBJ2-7	TRBV6-5	once	CASSYGLSPTYEQYF	TGTGCCAGCAGTTACGGGCTTTCGCCTACCTACGAGCAGTACTTC
-	TRBJ1-3	TRBV4-1	-	CASSQEGAGGNTIYF	TGCGCCAGCAGCCAAGAAGGCGCGGGGGGAAACACCATATATTTT
TRBD1	TRBJ1-2	TRBV18	-	CASSPGQGSGYTF	TGTGCCAGCTCACCGGGACAGGGGTCCGGCTACACCTTC
-	TRBJ1-2	TRBV6-6	-	CAGQIGYGYTF	TGTGCCGGACAGATTGGCTATGGCTACACCTTC
TRBD1	TRBJ2-7	TRBV6-5	-	CASSASGTGLYEQYF	TGTGCCAGCAGTGCCTCCGGGACAGGGCTATACGAGCAGTACTTC
-	TRBJ2-5	TRBV7-9	-	CASSFFGRGKYQETQYF	TGTGCCAGCAGCTTCTTTGGGCGGGGCAAATACCAAGAGACCCAGTACTTC
-	TRBJ2-3	TRBV19	-	CASSSEDPTPAVTQYF	TGTGCCAGTAGTTCTGAGGACCCAACGCCAGCGGTTACGCAGTATTTT
-	TRBJ2-5	TRBV4-2	-	CASSPRKGGDVETQYF	TGTGCCAGCAGCCCCCGGAAAGGAGGGGACGTAGAGACCCAGTACTTC
TRBD1	TRBJ2-7	TRBV9	-	CASSAGDSATYEQYF	TGTGCCAGCAGCGCAGGGGACAGTGCAACCTACGAGCAGTACTTC
-	TRBJ1-1	TRBV7-6	-	CASSLVNSGTEAFF	TGTGCCAGCAGCTTAGTAAATTCGGGCACTGAAGCTTTCTTT
TRBD2	TRBJ2-1	TRBV2	-	CASRAGTSSNEQFF	TGTGCCAGCAGGGCCGGGACTAGTAGTAATGAGCAGTTCTTC
TRBD1	TRBJ2-2	TRBV30	-	CAWSVVTFGGQANTGELFF	TGTGCCTGGAGTGTAGTGACGTTTGGGGGACAGGCGAACACCGGGGAGCTGTTTTTT
TRBD1	TRBJ1-2	TRBV6-5	once	CASSPYRGNYGYTF	TGTGCCAGCAGTCCTTACAGGGGGAACTATGGCTACACCTTC
TRBD1	TRBJ1-1	TRBV4-2	-	CASSQDLKGAQKAFF	TGTGCCAGCAGCCAAGATTTAAAGGGGGCGCAGAAAGCTTTCTTT
-	TRBJ2-5	TRBV11-2	once	CASSSVAGSPQETQYF	TGTGCCAGCAGCTCGGTCGCCGGGTCCCCCCAAGAGACCCAGTACTTC
TRBD2	TRBJ2-7	TRBV2	once	CASTWERGPYEQYF	TGTGCCAGCACTTGGGAGCGGGGGCCCTACGAGCAGTACTTC
-	TRBJ2-7	TRBV9	-	CASSVGQQKAYEQYF	TGTGCCAGCAGCGTAGGACAACAAAAAGCCTACGAGCAGTACTTC
-	TRBJ1-2	TRBV29-1	-	CSVREGHGYTF	TGCAGCGTTAGGGAGGGGCATGGCTACACCTTC
-	TRBJ1-6	TRBV4-3	-	CASRGGGSFSPLHF	TGCGCCAGCAGAGGGGGGGGTTCCTTTTCACCCCTCCACTTT
TRBD1	TRBJ2-2	TRBV2	-	CASSDPRQGRGGELFF	TGTGCCAGCAGTGACCCCAGACAGGGACGGGGCGGGGAGCTGTTTTTT
-	TRBJ2-7	TRBV30	-	CAWSVQFYEQYF	TGTGCCTGGAGTGTACAGTTCTACGAGCAGTACTTC
TRBD1	TRBJ1-2	TRBV10-3	-	CAIKESRLRGHQTGLVAGYTF	TGTGCCATCAAAGAGTCAAGGTTGAGAGGTCACCAGACAGGGTTGGTTGCTGGCTACACCTTC
-	TRBJ2-5	TRBV7-2	-	CASSLAREETQYF	TGTGCCAGCAGCTTAGCGCGGGAAGAGACCCAGTACTTC